The source of this T cell receptor beta chain is a study of shared clonotypes between healthy human individuals. With respect to this clone: The limits of the CDR3 on the DNA are not certain, so only TCRdb's listed CDR3 is given.

From its first to its last residue, the CDR3 has 14 amino acids. Per the germline V gene, CDR1 is MDHEN and CDR2 is SYDVKM. Naive CD8 populations comprised CD45RO-negative cells positively selected for CCR7, excluding terminally differentiated effector memory CD45RA+ cells. Caucasian adults residing in Nashville, Tennessee made up all the donors. Assay used: immunoSEQ multiplex PCR; TCRdb lists only in-frame clones, some missing. The sample consists of 550,000 to 750,000 clones, around 95% of them appearing once. This TCR was recovered from a woman aged 25 to 39 in good health. The sequenced sample was naive CD8+ T cells sorted from blood. The chain is built from TRBV28 and TRBJ2-5; the table's D call, TRBD1, has no DNA check behind it. CDR3 region: CASSLFGSGETQYF.